Sequencing of this T cell receptor (beta chain) was carried out in a study of T-cell reconstitution after alpha-beta-depleted transplantation in children. The study, taken as a whole, reports: For some patients, TCRbeta diversity was high at day 60 because of recipient T cells and thymic progenitors that survived. Newly generated T cells supplied most T-cell counts and diversity one year post-transplant.

Many counts were recorded for this clonotype. No antigen is known for it. Germline CDR1 is SGHTA and CDR2 is FQGNSA. Trimming shortened V by 1 base and J by 4 bases, and 10 bases separated the two germline ends. The CDR3 is 14 residues long. TCRbeta library construction was performed incorporating unique molecular identifiers. TCRdb reprocessed the PCR reads with MiXCR, giving one entry per CDR3 protein. This sample has around 500,000 distinct CDR3 sequences, with under 30% found just once. The sequences come from PBMCs, mostly from graft donor cells, collected 360 days after TCRalphabeta/CD19-depleted stem cell transplant. The source of this sequence is a boy in the first two years of life who had a stem cell transplant for acute myeloid leukemia, so the T cells may come from the graft donor. The chain has TRBV7-2 and TRBJ1-2, with a possible D match to TRBD1 (6 bases). In nucleotides, the CDR3 is TGTGCCAGCAGCTTAGAACCACAGGGCTATGGCTACACCTTC. It translates to CASSLEPQGYGYTF.